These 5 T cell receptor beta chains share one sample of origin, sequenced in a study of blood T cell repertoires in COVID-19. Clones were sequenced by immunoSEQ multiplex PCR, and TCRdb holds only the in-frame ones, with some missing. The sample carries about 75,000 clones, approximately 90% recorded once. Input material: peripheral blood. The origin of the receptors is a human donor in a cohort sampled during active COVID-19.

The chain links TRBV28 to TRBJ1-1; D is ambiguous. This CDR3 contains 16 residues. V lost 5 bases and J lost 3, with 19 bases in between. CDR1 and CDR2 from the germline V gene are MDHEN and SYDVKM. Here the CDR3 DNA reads TGTGCCAGCAGTCCGGCGGGTGGGCCGAGGGACACTGAAGCTTTCTTT. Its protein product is CASSPAGGPRDTEAFF.

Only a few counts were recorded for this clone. DNA for the CDR3: TGTGCCAGCTCACCACCGGGCAGAACCCTTAATTCACCCCTCCACTTT. It is translated as CASSPPGRTLNSPLHF. The J gene is TRBJ1-6, the V gene TRBV18, with no clear D. V lost 0 bases to trimming and J lost 6 bases, with 12 bases between them. In germline, CDR1 is KGHSH, CDR2 LQKENI. The CDR3 has 16 residues.

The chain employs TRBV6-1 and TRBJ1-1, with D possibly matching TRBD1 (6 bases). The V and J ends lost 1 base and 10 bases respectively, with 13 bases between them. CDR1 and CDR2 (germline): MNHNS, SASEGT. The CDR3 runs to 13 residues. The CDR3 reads CASSEGPTGTAFF. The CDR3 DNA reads TGTGCCAGCAGTGAAGGGCCGACAGGAACAGCTTTCTTT.

Written as DNA, the CDR3 is TGTGCCAGCAGACTCGACAGGGGGACTGAAGCTTTCTTT. It encodes CASRLDRGTEAFF. The chain uses TRBV27 and TRBJ1-1; 9 bases match TRBD1. Per the germline V gene, CDR1 is MNHEY and CDR2 is SMNVEV (reference sequence). The CDR3 sequence is 13 residues long. The junction had 4 bases not matched to a gene; V was cut back by 6 bases and J by 5 bases.

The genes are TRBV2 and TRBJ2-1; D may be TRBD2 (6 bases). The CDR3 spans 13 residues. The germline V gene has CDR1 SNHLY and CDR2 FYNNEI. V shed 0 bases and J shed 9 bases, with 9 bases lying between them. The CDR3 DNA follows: TGTGCCAGCAGTGAAGCGTGGGGGGTTGAGCAGTTCTTC. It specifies CASSEAWGVEQFF. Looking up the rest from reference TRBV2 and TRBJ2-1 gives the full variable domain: EPEVTQTPSHQVTQMGQEVILRCVPISNHLYFYWYRQILGQKVEFLVSFYNNEISEKSEIFDDQFSVERPDGSNFTLKIRSTKLEDSAMYFCASSEAWGVEQFFGPGTRLTVL.